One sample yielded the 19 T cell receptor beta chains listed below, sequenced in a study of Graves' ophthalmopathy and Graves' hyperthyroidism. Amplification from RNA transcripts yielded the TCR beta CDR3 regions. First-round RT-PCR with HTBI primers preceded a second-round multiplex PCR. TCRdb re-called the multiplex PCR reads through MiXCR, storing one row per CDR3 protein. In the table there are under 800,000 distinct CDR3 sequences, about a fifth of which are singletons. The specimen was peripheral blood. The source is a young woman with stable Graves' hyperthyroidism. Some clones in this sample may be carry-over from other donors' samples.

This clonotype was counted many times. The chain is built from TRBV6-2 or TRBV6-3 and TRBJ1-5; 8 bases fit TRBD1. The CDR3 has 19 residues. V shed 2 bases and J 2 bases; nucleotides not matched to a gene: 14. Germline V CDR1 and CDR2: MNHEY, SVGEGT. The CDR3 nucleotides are TGTGCCAGCAGTTACGTGCCGGGCAGGGGGCTCCTTGGCAATCAGCCCCAGCATTTT. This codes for CASSYVPGRGLLGNQPQHF.

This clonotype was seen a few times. CDR3 residues: CASSFHGGLETQYF. The CDR3 nucleotides are TGTGCCAGCAGTTTTCATGGGGGCTTGGAGACCCAGTACTTC. The chain recombines TRBV28 with TRBJ2-5; perhaps TRBD1 as D (6 bases). The length of the CDR3 is 14 residues. CDR1 is MDHEN and CDR2 is SYDVKM in the germline V gene. V shed 3 bases and J shed 5 bases, with 13 bases lying between them.

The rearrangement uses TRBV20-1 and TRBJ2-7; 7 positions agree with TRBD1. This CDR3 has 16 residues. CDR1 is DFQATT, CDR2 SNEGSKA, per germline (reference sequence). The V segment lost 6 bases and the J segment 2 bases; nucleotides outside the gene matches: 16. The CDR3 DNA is TGCAGTGCCCGGAATAGAGGACAGGTTTTCACCTACGAGCAGTACTTC. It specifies CSARNRGQVFTYEQYF.

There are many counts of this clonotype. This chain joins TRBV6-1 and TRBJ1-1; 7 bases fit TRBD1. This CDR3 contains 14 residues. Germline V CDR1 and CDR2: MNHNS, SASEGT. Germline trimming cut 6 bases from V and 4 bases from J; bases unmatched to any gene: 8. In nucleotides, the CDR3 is TGTGCCAGCAGGACTACCAACAGGGGCACTGAAGCTTTCTTT. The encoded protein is CASRTTNRGTEAFF.

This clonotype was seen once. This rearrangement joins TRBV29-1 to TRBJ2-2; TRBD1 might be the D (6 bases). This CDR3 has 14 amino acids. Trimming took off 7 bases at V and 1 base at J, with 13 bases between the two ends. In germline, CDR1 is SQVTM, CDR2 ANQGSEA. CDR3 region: CSGIRDMNTGELFF. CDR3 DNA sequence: TGCAGCGGAATCCGGGACATGAACACCGGGGAGCTGTTTTTT.

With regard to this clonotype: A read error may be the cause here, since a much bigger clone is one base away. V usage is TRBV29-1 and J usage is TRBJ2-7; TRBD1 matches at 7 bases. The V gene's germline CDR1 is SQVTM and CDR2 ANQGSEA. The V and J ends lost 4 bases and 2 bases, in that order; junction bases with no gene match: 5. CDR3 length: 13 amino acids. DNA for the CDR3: TGCAGCGTTGGACAGGGTCAGGCCTACGAGCAGTACTTC. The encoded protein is CSVGQGQAYEQYF.

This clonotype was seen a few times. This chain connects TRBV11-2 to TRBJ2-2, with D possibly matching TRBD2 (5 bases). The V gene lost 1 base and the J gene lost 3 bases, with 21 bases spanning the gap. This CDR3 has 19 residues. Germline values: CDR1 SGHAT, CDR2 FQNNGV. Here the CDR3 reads CASSLGGLGRTQDTGELFF. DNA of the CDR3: TGTGCCAGCAGCTTAGGAGGGCTTGGCAGGACTCAAGACACCGGGGAGCTGTTTTTT.

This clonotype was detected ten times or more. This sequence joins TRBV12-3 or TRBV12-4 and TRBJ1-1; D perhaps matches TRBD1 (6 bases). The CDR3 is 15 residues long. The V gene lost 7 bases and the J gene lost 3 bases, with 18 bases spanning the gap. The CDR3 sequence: CASTIRGARDTEAFF. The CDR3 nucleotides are TGTGCCAGCACGATCCGGGGGGCGAGGGACACTGAAGCTTTCTTT.

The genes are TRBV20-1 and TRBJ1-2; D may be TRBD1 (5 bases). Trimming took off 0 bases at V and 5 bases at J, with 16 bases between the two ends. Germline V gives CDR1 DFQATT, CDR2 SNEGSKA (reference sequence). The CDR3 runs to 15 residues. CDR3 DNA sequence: TGCAGTGCTAGAGATAGGCCAGGAGGGGCGTATGGCTACACCTTC. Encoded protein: CSARDRPGGAYGYTF.

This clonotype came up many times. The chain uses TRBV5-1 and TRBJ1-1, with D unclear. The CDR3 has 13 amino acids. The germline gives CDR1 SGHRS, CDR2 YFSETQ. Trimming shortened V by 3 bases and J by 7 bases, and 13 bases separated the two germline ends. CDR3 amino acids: CASSWNFKVEAFF. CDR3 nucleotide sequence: TGCGCCAGCAGCTGGAATTTTAAGGTTGAAGCTTTCTTT.

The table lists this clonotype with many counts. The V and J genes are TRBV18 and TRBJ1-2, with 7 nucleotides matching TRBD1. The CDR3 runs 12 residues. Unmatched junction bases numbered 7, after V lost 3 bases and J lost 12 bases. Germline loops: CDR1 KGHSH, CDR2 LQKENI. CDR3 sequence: CASSPMTGLHTF. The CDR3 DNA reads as TGTGCCAGCTCACCTATGACAGGGTTACACACCTTC.

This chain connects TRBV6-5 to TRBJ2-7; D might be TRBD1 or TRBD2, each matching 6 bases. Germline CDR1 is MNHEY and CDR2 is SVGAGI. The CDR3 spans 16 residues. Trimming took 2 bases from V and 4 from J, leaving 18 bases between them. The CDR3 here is CASSYQPAGHPYEQYF. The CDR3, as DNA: TGTGCCAGCAGTTACCAACCGGCGGGACATCCTTACGAGCAGTACTTC.

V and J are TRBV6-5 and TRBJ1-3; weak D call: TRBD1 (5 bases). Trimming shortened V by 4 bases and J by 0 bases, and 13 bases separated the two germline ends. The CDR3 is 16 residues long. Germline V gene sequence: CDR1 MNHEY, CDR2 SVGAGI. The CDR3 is CASSSVSGGSGNTIYF. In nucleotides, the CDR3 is TGTGCCAGCAGTTCCGTCTCGGGGGGCTCTGGAAACACCATATATTTT.

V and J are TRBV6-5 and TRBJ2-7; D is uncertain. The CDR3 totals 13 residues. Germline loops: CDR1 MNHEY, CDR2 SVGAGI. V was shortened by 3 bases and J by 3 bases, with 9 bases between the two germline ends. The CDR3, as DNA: TGTGCCAGCAGTTATGGTCAGGTCTACGAGCAGTACGTC. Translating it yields CASSYGQVYEQYV.

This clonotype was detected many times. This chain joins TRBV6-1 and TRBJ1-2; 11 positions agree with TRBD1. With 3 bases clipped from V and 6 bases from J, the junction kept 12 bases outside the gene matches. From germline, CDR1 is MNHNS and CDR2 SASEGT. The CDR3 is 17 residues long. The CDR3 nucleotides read TGTGCCAGCAGTGAGTTCGGGGGAGGACAGGGGGCTGATGGCTACACCTTC. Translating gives CASSEFGGGQGADGYTF.

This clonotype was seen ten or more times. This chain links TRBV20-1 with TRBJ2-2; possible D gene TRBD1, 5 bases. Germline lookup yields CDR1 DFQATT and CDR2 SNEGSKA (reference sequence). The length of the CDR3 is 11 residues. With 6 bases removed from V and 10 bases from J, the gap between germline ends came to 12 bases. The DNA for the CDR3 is TGCAGTGCCCTTGGGGCAGCGGAGCTGTTTTTT. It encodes CSALGAAELFF.

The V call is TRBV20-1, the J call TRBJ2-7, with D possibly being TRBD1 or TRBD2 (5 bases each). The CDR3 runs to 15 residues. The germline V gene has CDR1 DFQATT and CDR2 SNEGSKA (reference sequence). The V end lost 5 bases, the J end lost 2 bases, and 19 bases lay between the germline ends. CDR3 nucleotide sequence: TGCAGTGCTGAGGTTATTGGGACGGTTCCCTACGAGCAGTACTTC. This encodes CSAEVIGTVPYEQYF.

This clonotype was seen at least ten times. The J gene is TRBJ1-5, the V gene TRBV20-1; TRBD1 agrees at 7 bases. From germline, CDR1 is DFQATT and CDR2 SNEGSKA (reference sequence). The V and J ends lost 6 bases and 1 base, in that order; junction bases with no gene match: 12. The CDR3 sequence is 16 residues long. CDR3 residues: CSAQGDLTGSNQPQHF. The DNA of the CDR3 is TGCAGTGCGCAGGGGGATCTGACAGGGAGCAATCAGCCCCAGCATTTT.

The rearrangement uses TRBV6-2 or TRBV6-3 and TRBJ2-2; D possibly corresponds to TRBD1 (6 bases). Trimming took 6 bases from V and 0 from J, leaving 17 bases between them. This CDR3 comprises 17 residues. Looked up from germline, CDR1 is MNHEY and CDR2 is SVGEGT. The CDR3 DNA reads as TGTGCCAGCAGGCTAGACAGGTCAGCAACGAACACCGGGGAGCTGTTTTTT. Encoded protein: CASRLDRSATNTGELFF.